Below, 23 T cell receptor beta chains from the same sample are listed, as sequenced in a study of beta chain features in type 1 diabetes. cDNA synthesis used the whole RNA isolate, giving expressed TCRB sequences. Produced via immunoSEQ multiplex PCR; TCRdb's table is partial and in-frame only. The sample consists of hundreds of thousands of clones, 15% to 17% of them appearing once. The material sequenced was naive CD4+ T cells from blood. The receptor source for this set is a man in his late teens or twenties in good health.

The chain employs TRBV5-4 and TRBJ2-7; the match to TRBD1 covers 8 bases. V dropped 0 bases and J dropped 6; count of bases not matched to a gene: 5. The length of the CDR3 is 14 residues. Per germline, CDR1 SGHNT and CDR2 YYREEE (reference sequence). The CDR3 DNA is TGTGCCAGCAGCTTGGCAGGGGGCCACTTCGAGCAGTACTTC. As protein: CASSLAGGHFEQYF.

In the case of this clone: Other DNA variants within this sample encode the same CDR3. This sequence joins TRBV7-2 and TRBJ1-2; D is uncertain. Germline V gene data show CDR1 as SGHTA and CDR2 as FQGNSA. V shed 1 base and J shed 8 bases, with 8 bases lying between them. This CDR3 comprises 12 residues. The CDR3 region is CASSLEAGGYTF. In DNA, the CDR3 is TGTGCCAGCAGCTTAGAAGCTGGAGGCTACACCTTC.

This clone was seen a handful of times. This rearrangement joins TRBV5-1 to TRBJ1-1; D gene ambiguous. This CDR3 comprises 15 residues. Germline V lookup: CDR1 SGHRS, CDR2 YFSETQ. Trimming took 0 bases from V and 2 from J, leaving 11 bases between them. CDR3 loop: CASSLDTLPNTEAFF. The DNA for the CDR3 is TGCGCCAGCAGCTTGGATACTTTACCTAACACTGAAGCTTTCTTT.

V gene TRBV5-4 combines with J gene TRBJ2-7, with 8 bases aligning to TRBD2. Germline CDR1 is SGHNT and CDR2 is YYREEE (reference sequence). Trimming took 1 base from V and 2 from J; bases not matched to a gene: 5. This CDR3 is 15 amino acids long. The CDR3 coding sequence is TGTGCCAGCAGCTTGCAGGGACTAGGGGCCTACGAGCAGTACTTC. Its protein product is CASSLQGLGAYEQYF.

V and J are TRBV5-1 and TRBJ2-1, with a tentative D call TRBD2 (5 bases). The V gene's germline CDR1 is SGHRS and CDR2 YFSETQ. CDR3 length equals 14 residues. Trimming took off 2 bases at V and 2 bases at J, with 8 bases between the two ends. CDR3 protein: CASSFWEPYNEQFF. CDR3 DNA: TGCGCCAGCAGCTTTTGGGAGCCCTACAATGAGCAGTTCTTC.

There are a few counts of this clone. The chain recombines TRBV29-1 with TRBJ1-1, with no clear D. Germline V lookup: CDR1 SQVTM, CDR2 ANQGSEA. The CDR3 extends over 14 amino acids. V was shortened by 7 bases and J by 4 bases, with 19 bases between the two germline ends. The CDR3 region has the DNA TGCAGCGCCACCCCGGGGTTGGTAAGCACTGAAGCTTTCTTT. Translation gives CSATPGLVSTEAFF.

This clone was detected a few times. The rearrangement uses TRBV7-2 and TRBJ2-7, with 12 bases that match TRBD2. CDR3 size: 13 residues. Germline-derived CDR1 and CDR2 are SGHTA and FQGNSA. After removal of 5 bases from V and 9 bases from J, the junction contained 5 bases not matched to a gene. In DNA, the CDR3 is TGTGCCAGCAGCCTCCCGGGACTAGCGGGGCAGTACTTC. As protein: CASSLPGLAGQYF. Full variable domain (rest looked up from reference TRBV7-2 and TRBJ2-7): GAGVSQSPSNKVTEKGKDVELRCDPISGHTALYWYRQSLGQGLEFLIYFQGNSAPDKSGLPSDRFSAERTGGSVSTLTIQRTQQEDSAVYLCASSLPGLAGQYFGPGTRLTVT.

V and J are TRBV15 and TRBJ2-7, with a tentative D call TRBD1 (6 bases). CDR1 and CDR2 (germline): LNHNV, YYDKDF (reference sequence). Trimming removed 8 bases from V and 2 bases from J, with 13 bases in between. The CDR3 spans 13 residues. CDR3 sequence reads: CATGRQAAYEQYF. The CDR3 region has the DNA TGTGCCACCGGAAGACAGGCGGCCTACGAGCAGTACTTC.

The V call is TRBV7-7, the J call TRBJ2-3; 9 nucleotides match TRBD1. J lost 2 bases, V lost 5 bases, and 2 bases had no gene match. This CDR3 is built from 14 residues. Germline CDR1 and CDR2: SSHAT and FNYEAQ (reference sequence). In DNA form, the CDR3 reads TGTGCCAGCAGCCGGGACAGGGTCACAGATACGCAGTATTTT. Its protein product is CASSRDRVTDTQYF.

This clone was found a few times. Here the CDR3 DNA reads TGTGCCAGCAGTTTATCATTGGAAGGCTATCAGCCCCAGCATTTT. It codes for CASSLSLEGYQPQHF. The chain combines TRBV27 with TRBJ1-5; D ambiguous. Germline loops: CDR1 MNHEY, CDR2 SMNVEV (reference sequence). The V and J ends lost 0 bases and 5 bases respectively, with 11 bases between them. The CDR3 sequence is 15 residues long.

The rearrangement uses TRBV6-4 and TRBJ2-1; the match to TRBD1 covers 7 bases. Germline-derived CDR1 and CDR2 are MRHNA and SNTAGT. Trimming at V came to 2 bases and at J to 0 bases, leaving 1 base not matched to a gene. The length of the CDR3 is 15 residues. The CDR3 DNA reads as TGTGCCAGCAGTGACAGGGACAGCTCCTACAATGAGCAGTTCTTC. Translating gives CASSDRDSSYNEQFF.

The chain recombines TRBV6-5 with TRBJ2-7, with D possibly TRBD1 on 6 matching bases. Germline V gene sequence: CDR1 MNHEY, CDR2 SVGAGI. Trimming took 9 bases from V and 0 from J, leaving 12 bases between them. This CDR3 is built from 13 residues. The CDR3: CASEQGSSYEQYF. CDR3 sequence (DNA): TGTGCCAGTGAACAGGGTTCCTCCTACGAGCAGTACTTC.

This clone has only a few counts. The DNA for the CDR3 is TGTGCCAGCAGCGGACAGGCCTTACAGTACTTC. It codes for CASSGQALQYF. This chain connects TRBV28 to TRBJ2-5, with 7 bases matching TRBD1. Germline lookup yields CDR1 MDHEN and CDR2 SYDVKM. The V segment lost 6 bases and the J segment 11 bases; nucleotides outside the gene matches: 6. The CDR3 covers 11 residues.

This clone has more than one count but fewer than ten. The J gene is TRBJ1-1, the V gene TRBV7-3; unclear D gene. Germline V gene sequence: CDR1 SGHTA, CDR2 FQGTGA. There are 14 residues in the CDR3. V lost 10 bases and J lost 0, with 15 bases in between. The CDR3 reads CATTVREMNTEAFF. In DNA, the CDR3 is TGTGCCACCACGGTTCGGGAAATGAACACTGAAGCTTTCTTT.

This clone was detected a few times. Here the CDR3 reads CASSVDAGLGQPQHF. CDR3 bases: TGTGCCAGCAGCGTAGATGCAGGGTTGGGTCAGCCCCAGCATTTT. The chain employs TRBV9 and TRBJ1-5, with a possible D match to TRBD1 (5 bases). With 0 bases removed from V and 6 bases from J, the gap between germline ends came to 13 bases. In germline, CDR1 is SGDLS, CDR2 YYNGEE. The CDR3 runs to 15 residues. Combining the CDR3 with reference TRBV9 and TRBJ1-5 gives the whole variable domain DSGVTQTPKHLITATGQRVTLRCSPRSGDLSVYWYQQSLDQGLQFLIQYYNGEERAKGNILERFSAQQFPDLHSELNLSSLELGDSALYFCASSVDAGLGQPQHFGDGTRLSIL.

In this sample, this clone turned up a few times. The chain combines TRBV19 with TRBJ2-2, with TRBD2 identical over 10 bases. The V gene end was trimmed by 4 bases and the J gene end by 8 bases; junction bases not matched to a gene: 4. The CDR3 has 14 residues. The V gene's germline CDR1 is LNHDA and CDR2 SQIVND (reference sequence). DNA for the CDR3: TGTGCCAGTAGTAGCCTACTAGCGGGGGGGGAGCTGTTTTTT. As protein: CASSSLLAGGELFF. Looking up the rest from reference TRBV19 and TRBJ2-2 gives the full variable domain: DGGITQSPKYLFRKEGQNVTLSCEQNLNHDAMYWYRQDPGQGLRLIYYSQIVNDFQKGDIAEGYSVSREKKESFPLTVTSAQKNPTAFYLCASSSLLAGGELFFGEGSRLTVL.

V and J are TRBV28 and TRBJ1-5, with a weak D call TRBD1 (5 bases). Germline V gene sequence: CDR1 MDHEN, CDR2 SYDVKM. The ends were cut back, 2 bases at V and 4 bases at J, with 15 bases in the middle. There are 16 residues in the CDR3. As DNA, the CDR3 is TGTGCCAGCAGTTTAGTCCAGGGTATGGGGAATCAGCCCCAGCATTTT. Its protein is CASSLVQGMGNQPQHF.

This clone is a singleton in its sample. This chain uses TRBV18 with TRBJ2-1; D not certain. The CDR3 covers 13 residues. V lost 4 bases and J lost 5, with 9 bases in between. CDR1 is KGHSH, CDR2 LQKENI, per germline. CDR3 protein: CASSQGPDNEQFF. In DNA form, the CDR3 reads TGTGCCAGCTCACAGGGTCCTGACAATGAGCAGTTCTTC.

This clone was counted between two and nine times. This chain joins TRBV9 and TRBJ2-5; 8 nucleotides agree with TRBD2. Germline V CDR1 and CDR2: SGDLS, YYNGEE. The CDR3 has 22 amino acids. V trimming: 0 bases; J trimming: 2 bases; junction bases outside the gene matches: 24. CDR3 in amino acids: CASSVGGQVTKGGRLRQETQYF. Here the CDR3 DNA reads TGTGCCAGCAGCGTAGGGGGTCAGGTGACTAAGGGCGGGAGGCTCCGACAAGAGACCCAGTACTTC.

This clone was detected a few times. The CDR3 nucleotides read TGCAGCGTTGGAGGTAGACTTAACTATGGCTACACCTTC. The encoded protein is CSVGGRLNYGYTF. The chain has TRBV29-1 and TRBJ1-2; D is ambiguous. V shed 4 bases and J shed 1 base, with 10 bases lying between them. CDR1 is SQVTM, CDR2 ANQGSEA, per germline. CDR3 size: 13 residues.

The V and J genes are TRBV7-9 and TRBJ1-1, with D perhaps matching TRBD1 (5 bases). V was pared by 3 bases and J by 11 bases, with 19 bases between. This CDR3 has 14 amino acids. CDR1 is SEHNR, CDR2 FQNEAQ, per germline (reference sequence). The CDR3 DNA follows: TGTGCCAGCAGCTTTACCAGGGACGCCCCCCGCGCTTTCTTT. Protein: CASSFTRDAPRAFF.

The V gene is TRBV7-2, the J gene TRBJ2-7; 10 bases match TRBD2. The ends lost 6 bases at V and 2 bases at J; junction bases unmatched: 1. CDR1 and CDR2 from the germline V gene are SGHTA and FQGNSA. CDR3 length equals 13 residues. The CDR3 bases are TGTGCCAGCAGGCTAGCGGGGGCCTACGAGCAGTACTTC. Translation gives CASRLAGAYEQYF.

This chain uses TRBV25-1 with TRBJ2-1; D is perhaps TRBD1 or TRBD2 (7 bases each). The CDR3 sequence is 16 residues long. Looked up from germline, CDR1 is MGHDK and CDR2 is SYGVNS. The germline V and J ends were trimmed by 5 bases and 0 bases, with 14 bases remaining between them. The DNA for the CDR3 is TGTGCCAGCAGTATATCAGGGGGGGGCTCCTACAATGAGCAGTTCTTC. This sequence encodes CASSISGGGSYNEQFF.